This TCR beta chain was profiled in a study of early T cells in non-severe SARS-CoV-2 infection. Individual cDNA molecules were tagged with unique molecular identifiers. TCRdb processed the 5' RACE reads anew with MiXCR; each CDR3 protein has one entry. The data hold 85,000 to 100,000 distinct CDR3 sequences, with approximately 15% observed a single time. The V gene's germline CDR1 is LGHDT and CDR2 YNNKEL (reference sequence). The CDR3 length is 16 residues. Trimming cost V 0 bases and J 5 bases, with 14 bases left between them. This receptor was identified in an adult who was a healthcare worker with PCR-confirmed SARS-CoV-2 infection or an uninfected control (not recorded which). The gene calls are TRBV3-1 and TRBJ2-1; D is unclear. Sequencing used whole blood, obtained at baseline. Here the CDR3 reads CASSQDFWVGNNEQFF. In DNA, the CDR3 is TGTGCCAGCAGCCAAGATTTCTGGGTGGGCAACAATGAGCAGTTCTTC.